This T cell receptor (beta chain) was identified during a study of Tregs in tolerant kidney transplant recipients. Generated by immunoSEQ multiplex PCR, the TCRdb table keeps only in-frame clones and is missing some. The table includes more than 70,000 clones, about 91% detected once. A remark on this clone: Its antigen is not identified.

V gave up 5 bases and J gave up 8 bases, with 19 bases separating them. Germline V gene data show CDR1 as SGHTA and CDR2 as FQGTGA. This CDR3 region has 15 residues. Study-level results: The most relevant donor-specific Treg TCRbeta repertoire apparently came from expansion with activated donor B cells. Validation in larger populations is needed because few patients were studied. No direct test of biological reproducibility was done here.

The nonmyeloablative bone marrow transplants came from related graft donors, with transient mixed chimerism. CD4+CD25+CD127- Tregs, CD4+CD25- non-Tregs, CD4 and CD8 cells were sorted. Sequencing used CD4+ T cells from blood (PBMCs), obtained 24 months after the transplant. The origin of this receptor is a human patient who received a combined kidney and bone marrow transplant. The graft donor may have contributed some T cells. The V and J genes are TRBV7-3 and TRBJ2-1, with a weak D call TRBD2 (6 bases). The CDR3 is CASSQLAYSGYEQFF. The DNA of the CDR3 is TGTGCCAGCAGCCAACTAGCCTATAGCGGATATGAGCAGTTCTTC.